This paragraph reports one T cell receptor (beta chain). Antigen specificity is unknown. Within the library, unique molecular identifiers were attached to each individual cDNA molecule. Per the original data handling: Sequenced samples showed a median of around 93,000 TCRs each, with counts running from 23,224 to 690,600. TCRdb passed the RACE reads through MiXCR, listing each CDR3 protein once. The authors' filters were not applied to this entry. The sample contains about 130,000 distinct CDR3 sequences, approximately 8.3% of which appear only once. These data belong to a study of human T cells and chemical hapten exposure. Study results and caveats: There was no change with DPC sensitization in TCRs above 1 in 1000 frequency.

Time point: healthy volunteer bleed at 2 weeks. From whole blood left unfractionated, total RNA was extracted. This TCR came from a male donor in good health. Some clones in this sample may be carry-over from other donors' samples. The sample was whole blood.

This CDR3 reads CASSYSRTTNEKLFF. The CDR3 DNA sequence: TGTGCCAGCAGTTACTCGAGAACAACTAATGAAAAACTGTTTTTT. J is TRBJ1-4 and V is TRBV6-5; D not certain. CDR3 size: 15 residues. The V gene's germline CDR1 is MNHEY and CDR2 SVGAGI. V lost 0 bases and J 0 bases, leaving 5 bases between the germline ends.